What follows describes a single T cell receptor (beta chain). The antigen this receptor binds is unknown. No much larger clone is present one base from it, and per-base qualities are unavailable. The donors were some 36 Caucasian individuals from Russia, aged roughly 6 to 100 years, who were systemically healthy. Roughly 10 milliliters of peripheral blood were collected from each donor into EDTA-treated Vacutainer tubes. Ficoll-Paque density-gradient centrifugation was used to isolate PBMCs, with at least 6 million obtained per sample. Trizol reagent was used to extract total RNA from PBMCs, with at least 6 micrograms per sample. The percentages of naive CD45RAhigh/CD27high T cells were determined by flow cytometry on a PBMC aliquot from every donor. The data are from a study of blood T cells in healthy people across ages (dated by TCRdb to between 2015 and 2017). As for the study more broadly: In model experiments, template switching captured about one uniquely barcoded TCR beta cDNA molecule for every two T cells. Using deep sequencing normalized with unique cDNA molecular identifiers, the study measured how TCR beta repertoire diversity changes with age. The study analyzed two additional independent replicas of 1 million unique cDNA reads from the same blood draw for two donors, one aged 18 to 30 and one aged 80 or older. Donors were grouped into four age groups: young (average about 15 years), middle-aged (39), aged (approximately 67) and long-lived (just over 80). Donors of different ages were randomly distributed across sequencing lanes to avoid experimental bias.

Library preparation was by 5' RACE. Sequencing was carried out with an Illumina HiSeq 2500. A second 7 to 11 cycle PCR used a sample-barcoded 5' primer and a J-beta primer mix. Each TCR beta cDNA molecule received a unique molecular identifier from a template-switch 5' adaptor carrying 12 random nucleotides. Each sample yielded at least 3 million CDR3-containing paired-end reads. First-strand cDNA was synthesized from all RNA with the Mint cDNA synthesis kit, primed by a TRBC-specific oligonucleotide. Following uracil-DNA glycosylase treatment, a first 18-cycle PCR with universal primers M1SS and BC2_uni_R was performed on all cDNA. The published analysis was carried out like this. Normalization of each sample was performed by random selection of 1 million high-quality reads, each carrying a distinct molecular identifier. Instead of being binned into consensus sequences, reads that shared molecular identifiers were thrown out. CDR3 identification, clonotype clustering and error correction used MiTCR with a Q25 quality threshold and the strictest error-elimination algorithm. A nonparametric unseen species model with Euler transformation was used to estimate lower-bound total TCR beta diversity. The public reads were quality trimmed at Q25 with fastp and then assembled into clones with MiXCR by TCRdb, keeping productive beta chains. Here each entry gathers all rows of one CDR3 protein and keeps the most common genes and DNA. TCRdb, rather than the study authors, made the V and J calls. The sample yields nearly 1 million distinct CDR3 sequences; about 51% were counted once. Over 20% of the sample is held by the ten biggest clonotypes.

General study outcomes and caveats: Donor CMV infection status was unknown, potentially confounding age-related changes in expanded clonotypes. Because profiling used bulk unsorted PBMCs, naive and antigen-experienced compartments could not be compared conclusively. The percentage of naive T cells measured by flow cytometry correlated strongly with observed TCR beta diversity. Estimates of total diversity based on one million sequenced T cells were regarded as lower bounds and as underestimates. As age increased, observed TCR beta diversity per million T cells dropped in a roughly linear way, and a significant reduction was already evident by age 40. Compared with the aged group, more naive CD4+ T cells, fewer expanded clones and increased TCR diversity were shown by the long-lived group, suggesting age selection.

The CDR3 runs 15 amino acids, cysteine and phenylalanine included. Only the CDR3 portion is preserved as DNA: 45 bases, with reading frame beginning at the first base. Trimming removed 1 base from V and 0 bases from J, leaving 9 bases between the germline ends. CDR1 and CDR2, looked up from the germline V gene, are MGHRA and YSYEKL. This TCR came from a woman aged 55-70 years in good health. Sequencing was carried out using blood. This receptor chain uses TRBV4-1 and TRBJ2-5, and perhaps TRBD1 as D gene, on 5 matching bases. CDR3 reads: CASSQGKTDQETQYF. The DNA sequence reads TGCGCCAGCAGCCAAGGCAAGACAGACCAAGAGACCCAGTACTTC.